This TCR beta chain stems from a study of blood T cells in healthy people across ages. There were healthy Caucasian individuals from Russia, aged about 6 to 100, serving as donors. The V and J ends lost 3 bases and 7 bases respectively, with 14 bases between them. There are 13 residues in the CDR3. The germline V gene has CDR1 SGHRS and CDR2 YFSETQ. Through a sample-barcoded 5' primer and a J-beta primer mix, a second PCR was run for about 7 to 12 cycles. TCRdb reprocessed the 5' RACE reads with MiXCR, giving one entry per CDR3 protein. Seen here are around 1,100,000 distinct CDR3 sequences, more than 30% observed once, and the top ten hold around 13%.

Specimen: blood. This chain links TRBV5-1 with TRBJ2-7; D gene unclear. This sequence originates from a young man in good health. CDR3 sequence: CASSSATYNEQYF. The CDR3 DNA reads TGCGCCAGCAGCTCGGCGACCTACAATGAGCAGTACTTC. The variable domain in full, with the rest retrieved from reference TRBV5-1 and TRBJ2-7, is KAGVTQTPRYLIKTRGQQVTLSCSPISGHRSVSWYQQTPGQGLQFLFEYFSETQRNKGNFPGRFSGRQFSNSRSEMNVSTLELGDSALYLCASSSATYNEQYFGPGTRLTVT.